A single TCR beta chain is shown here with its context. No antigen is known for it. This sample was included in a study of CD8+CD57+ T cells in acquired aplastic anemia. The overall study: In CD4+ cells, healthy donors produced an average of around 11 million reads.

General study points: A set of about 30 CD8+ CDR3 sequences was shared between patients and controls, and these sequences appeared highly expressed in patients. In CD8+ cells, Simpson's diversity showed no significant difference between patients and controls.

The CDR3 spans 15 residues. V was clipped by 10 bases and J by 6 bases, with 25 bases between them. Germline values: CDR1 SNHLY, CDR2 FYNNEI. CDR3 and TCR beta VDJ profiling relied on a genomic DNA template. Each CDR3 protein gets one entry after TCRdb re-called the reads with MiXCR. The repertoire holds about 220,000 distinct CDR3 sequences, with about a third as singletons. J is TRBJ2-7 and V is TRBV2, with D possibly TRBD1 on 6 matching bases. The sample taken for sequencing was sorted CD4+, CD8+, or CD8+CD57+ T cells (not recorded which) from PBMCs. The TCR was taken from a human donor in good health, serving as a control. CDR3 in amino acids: CANRASGFYRVEQYF. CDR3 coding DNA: TGTGCCAACAGGGCATCAGGGTTCTATAGGGTCGAGCAGTACTTC.